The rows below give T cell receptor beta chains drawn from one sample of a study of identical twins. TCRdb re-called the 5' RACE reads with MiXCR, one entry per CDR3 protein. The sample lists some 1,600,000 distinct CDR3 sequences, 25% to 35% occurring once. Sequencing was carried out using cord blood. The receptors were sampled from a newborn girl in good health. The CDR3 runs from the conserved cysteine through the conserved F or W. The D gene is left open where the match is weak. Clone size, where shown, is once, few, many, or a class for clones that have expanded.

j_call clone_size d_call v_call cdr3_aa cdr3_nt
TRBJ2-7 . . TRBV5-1 CASSLVPSRSYEQYF TGCGCCAGCAGCTTGGTGCCAAGCAGGTCCTACGAGCAGTACTTC
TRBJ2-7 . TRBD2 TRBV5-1 CASRELAESYEQYF TGCGCCAGCAGGGAACTAGCGGAGTCATACGAGCAGTACTTC
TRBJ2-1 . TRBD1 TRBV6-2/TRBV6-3 CASRPGGGYEQFF TGTGCCAGCAGGCCAGGGGGCGGCTACGAGCAGTTCTTC
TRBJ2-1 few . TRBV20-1 CSARIETGPYWGEQFF TGCAGTGCTAGGATCGAGACCGGGCCCTATTGGGGTGAGCAGTTCTTC
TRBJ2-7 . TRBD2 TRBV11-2 CASRKGLAGRDYEQYF TGTGCCAGCAGGAAGGGACTAGCGGGAAGAGATTACGAGCAGTACTTC
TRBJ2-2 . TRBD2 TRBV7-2 CASSYGLARTGELFF TGTGCCAGCAGCTATGGACTAGCGAGAACCGGGGAGCTGTTTTTT
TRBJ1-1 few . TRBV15 CATSRVLGRNTEAFF TGTGCCACCAGCAGAGTATTGGGGAGGAACACTGAAGCTTTCTTT
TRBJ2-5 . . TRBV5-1 CASSLQFSYNEQYF TGCGCCAGCAGCTTGCAGTTCTCCTACAATGAGCAGTACTTC
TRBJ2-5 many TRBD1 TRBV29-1 CSVCFGTGAMETQYF TGCAGCGTATGCTTTGGGACAGGGGCGATGGAGACCCAGTACTTC
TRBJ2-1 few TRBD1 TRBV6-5 CASRPGQGRDEQFF TGTGCCAGCAGACCGGGACAGGGGAGAGATGAGCAGTTCTTC
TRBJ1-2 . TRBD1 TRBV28 CASNPTGAGYTF TGTGCCAGCAACCCTACAGGGGCCGGCTACACCTTC
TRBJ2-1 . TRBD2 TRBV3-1 CASSQDRGLASYIEQFF TGTGCCAGCAGCCAAGATCGCGGACTAGCCTCCTACATTGAGCAGTTCTTC
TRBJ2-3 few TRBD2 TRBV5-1 CASSSLGLAGVTDTQYF TGCGCCAGCAGCTCGCTGGGACTAGCGGGAGTCACAGATACGCAGTATTTT
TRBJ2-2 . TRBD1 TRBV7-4 CASSLAQGWTGELFF TGTGCCAGCAGCTTAGCACAGGGGTGGACCGGGGAGCTGTTTTTT
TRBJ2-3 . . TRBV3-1 CASSLSLYSTDTQYF TGTGCCAGCAGCCTATCCCTCTATAGCACAGATACGCAGTATTTT
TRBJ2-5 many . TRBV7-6 CASSLVGNLQETQYF TGTGCCAGCAGCTTAGTCGGGAATCTCCAAGAGACCCAGTACTTC
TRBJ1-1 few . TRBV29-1 CSVPSPPGRNTEAFF TGCAGCGTTCCAAGCCCGCCAGGGAGGAACACTGAAGCTTTCTTT
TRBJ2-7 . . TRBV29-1 CSVSAGTYEQYF TGCAGCGTTTCGGCGGGTACCTACGAGCAGTACTTC
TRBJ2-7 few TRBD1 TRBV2 CASSAHRGPYEQYF TGTGCCAGCAGTGCTCACAGGGGCCCCTACGAGCAGTACTTC
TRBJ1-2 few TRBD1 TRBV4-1 CASSQGDRMNYGYTF TGCGCCAGCAGCCAAGGGGACAGGATGAACTATGGCTACACCTTC
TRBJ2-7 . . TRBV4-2 CASSPTKTYEQYF TGTGCCAGCAGCCCGACAAAAACCTACGAGCAGTACTTC
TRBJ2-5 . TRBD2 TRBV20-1 CSAAGTSGKPQETQYF TGCAGTGCAGCCGGGACTAGCGGGAAGCCACAAGAGACCCAGTACTTC
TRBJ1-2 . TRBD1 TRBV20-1 CSATGQVGGGYTF TGCAGTGCCACTGGACAGGTTGGGGGTGGCTACACCTTC
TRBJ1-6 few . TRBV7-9 CASSFGGDSPLHF TGTGCCAGCAGCTTTGGGGGAGATTCACCCCTCCACTTT
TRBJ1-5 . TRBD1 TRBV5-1 CASSKNPTGQGNQPQHF TGCGCCAGCAGCAAGAACCCGACAGGGCAGGGAAATCAGCCCCAGCATTTT
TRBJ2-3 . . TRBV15 CATSRANFFGDTQYF TGTGCCACCAGCAGAGCTAACTTTTTCGGGGATACGCAGTATTTT
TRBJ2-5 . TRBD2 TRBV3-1 CASSQSWGLLGNEQYF TGTGCCAGCAGCCAGTCTTGGGGACTACTAGGCAATGAGCAGTACTTC
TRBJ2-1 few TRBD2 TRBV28 CASSGPRAGVNEQFF TGTGCCAGCAGTGGCCCCAGGGCGGGAGTGAATGAGCAGTTCTTC
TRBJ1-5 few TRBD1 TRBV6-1 CASSERTGRDSNQPQHF TGTGCCAGCAGTGAACGGACAGGAAGGGATAGCAATCAGCCCCAGCATTTT
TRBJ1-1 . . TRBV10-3 CAISEFGANTEAFF TGTGCCATCAGTGAATTCGGGGCGAACACTGAAGCTTTCTTT
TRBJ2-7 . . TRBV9 CASSVDPASEQYF TGTGCCAGCAGCGTAGACCCAGCTAGCGAGCAGTACTTC
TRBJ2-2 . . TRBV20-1 CSARGWGGLDTGELFF TGCAGTGCTAGAGGCTGGGGGGGGCTCGACACCGGGGAGCTGTTTTTT
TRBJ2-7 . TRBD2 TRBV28 CASSLPSGNSYNEQYF TGTGCCAGCAGTTTACCTAGCGGGAACTCTTACAATGAGCAGTACTTC
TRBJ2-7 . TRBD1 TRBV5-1 CASSLAMGQGYEQYF TGCGCCAGCAGCTTGGCAATGGGACAGGGTTACGAGCAGTACTTC
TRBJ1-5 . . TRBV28 CASSLIGAPQHF TGTGCCAGCAGTTTGATAGGGGCGCCCCAGCATTTT
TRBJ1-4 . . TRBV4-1 CASSQDHEGGEKLFF TGCGCCAGCAGCCAAGATCATGAGGGGGGTGAAAAACTGTTTTTT